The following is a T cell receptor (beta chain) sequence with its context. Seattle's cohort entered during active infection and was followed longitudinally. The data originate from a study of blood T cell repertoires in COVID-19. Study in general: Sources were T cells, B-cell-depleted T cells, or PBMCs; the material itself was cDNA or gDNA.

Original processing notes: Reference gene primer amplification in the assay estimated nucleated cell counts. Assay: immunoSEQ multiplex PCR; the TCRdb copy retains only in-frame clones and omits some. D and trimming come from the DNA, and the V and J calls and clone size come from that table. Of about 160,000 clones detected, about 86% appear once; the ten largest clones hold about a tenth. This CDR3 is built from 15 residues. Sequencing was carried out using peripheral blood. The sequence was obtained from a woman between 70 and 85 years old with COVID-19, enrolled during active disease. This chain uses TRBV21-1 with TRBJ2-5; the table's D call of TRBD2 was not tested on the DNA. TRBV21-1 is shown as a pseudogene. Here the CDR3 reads CASSTPTSGEQTQYF. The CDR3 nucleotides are TGTGCCAGCAGCACTCCGACTAGCGGGGAACAGACCCAGTACTTC.